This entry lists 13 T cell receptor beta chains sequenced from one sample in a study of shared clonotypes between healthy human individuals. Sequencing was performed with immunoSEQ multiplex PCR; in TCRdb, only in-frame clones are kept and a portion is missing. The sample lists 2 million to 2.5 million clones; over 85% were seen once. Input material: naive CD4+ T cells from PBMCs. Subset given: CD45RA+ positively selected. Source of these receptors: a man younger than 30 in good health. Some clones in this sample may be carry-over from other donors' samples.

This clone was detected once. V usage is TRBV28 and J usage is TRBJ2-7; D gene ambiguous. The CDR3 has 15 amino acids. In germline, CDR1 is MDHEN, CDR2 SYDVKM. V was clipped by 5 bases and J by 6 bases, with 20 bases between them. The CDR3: CASSTQASAPVEQYF. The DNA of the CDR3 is TGTGCCAGCAGTACCCAGGCATCCGCCCCGGTCGAGCAGTACTTC.

CDR3 protein: CASSVGNTNSGNTIYF. The CDR3 bases are TGTGCCAGCAGCGTAGGTAACACCAACTCTGGAAACACCATATATTTT. The rearrangement uses TRBV9 and TRBJ1-3; D call uncertain. The CDR3 spans 16 residues. The V gene lost 0 bases and the J gene lost 0 bases, with 10 bases spanning the gap. CDR1 SGDLS and CDR2 YYNGEE come from the germline V gene.

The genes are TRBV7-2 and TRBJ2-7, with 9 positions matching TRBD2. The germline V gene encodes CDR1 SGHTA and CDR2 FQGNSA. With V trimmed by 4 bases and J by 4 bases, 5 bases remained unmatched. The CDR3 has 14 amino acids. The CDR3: CASSSLAGIYEQYF. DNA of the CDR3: TGTGCCAGCAGCTCGCTAGCGGGAATTTACGAGCAGTACTTC. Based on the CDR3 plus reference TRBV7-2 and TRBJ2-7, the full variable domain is GAGVSQSPSNKVTEKGKDVELRCDPISGHTALYWYRQSLGQGLEFLIYFQGNSAPDKSGLPSDRFSAERTGGSVSTLTIQRTQQEDSAVYLCASSSLAGIYEQYFGPGTRLTVT.

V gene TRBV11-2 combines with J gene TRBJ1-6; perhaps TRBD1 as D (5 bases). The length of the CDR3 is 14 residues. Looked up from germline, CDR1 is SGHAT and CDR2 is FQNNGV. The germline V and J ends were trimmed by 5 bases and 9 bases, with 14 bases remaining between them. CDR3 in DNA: TGTGCCAGCAGCCCCCAGGGTGCAAGTTCACCCCTCCACTTT. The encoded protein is CASSPQGASSPLHF.

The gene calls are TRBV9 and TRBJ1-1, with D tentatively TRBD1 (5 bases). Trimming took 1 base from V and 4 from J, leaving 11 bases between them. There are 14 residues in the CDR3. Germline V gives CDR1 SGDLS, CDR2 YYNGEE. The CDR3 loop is CASSVRGRSTEAFF. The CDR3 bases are TGTGCCAGCAGCGTAAGGGGTAGGAGCACTGAAGCTTTCTTT.

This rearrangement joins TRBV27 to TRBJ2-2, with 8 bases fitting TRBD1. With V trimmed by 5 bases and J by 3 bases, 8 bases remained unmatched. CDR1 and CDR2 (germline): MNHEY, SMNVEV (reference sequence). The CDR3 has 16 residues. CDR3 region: CASSRGGQGHTGELFF. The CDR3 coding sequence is TGTGCCAGCAGTCGAGGAGGACAGGGTCACACCGGGGAGCTGTTTTTT.

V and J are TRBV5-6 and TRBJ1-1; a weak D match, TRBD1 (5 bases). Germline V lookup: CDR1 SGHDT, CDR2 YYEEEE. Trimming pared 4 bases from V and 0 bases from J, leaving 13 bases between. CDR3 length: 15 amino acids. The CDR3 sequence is CASSAGTVLNTEAFF. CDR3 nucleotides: TGTGCCAGCAGCGCCGGGACGGTCCTGAACACTGAAGCTTTCTTT.

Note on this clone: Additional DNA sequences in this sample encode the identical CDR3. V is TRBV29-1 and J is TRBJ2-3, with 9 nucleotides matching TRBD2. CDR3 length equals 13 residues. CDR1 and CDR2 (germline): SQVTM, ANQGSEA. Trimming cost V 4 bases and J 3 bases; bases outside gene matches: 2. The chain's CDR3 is CSVGGRATDTQYF. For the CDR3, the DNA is TGCAGCGTTGGCGGGAGGGCGACAGATACGCAGTATTTT.

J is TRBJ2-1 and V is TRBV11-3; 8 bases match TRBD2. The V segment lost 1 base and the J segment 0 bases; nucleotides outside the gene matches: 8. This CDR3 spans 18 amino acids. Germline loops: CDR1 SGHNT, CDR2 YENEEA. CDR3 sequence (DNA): TGTGCCAGCAGCTTAGCCCAGACTAGCGTCACCTCCTACAATGAGCAGTTCTTC. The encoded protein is CASSLAQTSVTSYNEQFF.

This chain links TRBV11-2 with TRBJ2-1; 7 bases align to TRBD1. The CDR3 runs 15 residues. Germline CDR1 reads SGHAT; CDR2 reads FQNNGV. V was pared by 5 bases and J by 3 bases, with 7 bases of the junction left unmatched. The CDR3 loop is CASSARDRNYNEQFF. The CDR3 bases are TGTGCCAGCAGCGCCCGGGACAGAAACTACAATGAGCAGTTCTTC.

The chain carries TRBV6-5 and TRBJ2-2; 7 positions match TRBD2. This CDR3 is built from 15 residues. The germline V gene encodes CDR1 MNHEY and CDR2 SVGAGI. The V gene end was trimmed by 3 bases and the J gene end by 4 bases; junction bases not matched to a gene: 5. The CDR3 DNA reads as TGTGCCAGCAGTTATCGCGGGAGTGGCACCGGGGAGCTGTTTTTT. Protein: CASSYRGSGTGELFF.

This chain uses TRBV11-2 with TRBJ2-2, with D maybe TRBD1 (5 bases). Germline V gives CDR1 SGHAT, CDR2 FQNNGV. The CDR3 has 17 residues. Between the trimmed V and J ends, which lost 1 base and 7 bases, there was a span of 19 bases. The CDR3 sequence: CASSLGIPAGMVGELFF. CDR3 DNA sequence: TGTGCCAGCAGCTTAGGGATTCCGGCAGGGATGGTCGGGGAGCTGTTTTTT.

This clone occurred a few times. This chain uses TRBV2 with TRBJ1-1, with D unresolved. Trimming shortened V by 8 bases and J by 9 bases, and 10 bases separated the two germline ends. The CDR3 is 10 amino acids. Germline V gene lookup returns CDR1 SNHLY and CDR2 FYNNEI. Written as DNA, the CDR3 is TGTGCCAGCTCGCCGAATAAAGCTTTCTTT. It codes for CASSPNKAFF.